These 22 T cell receptor beta chains were sequenced from one sample in a study of vaccination and CD4 T cells after COVID-19. Time point: late sampling 161 to 241 days after vaccination in a few convalescent patients. Treatment described: roughly 11-day PBMC culture with coronavirus spike peptide pools or control peptides (ViraFEST assay). These receptors have no identified antigens. The Oncomine TCR Beta short-read assay sequenced DNA from cultured CD4+ T cells. TCRdb itself ran the PCR reads through MiXCR, one entry per CDR3 protein. The sample consists of fewer than 30,000 distinct CDR3 sequences, 28% of them appearing once. The sequences come from CD4+ T cells from blood, cultured in vitro, collected about 7 months after SARS-CoV-2 vaccination. These receptors all come from a human donor who had recovered from COVID-19.

The gene calls are TRBV29-1 and TRBJ2-2, with 12 bases that match TRBD2. Germline V gene lookup returns CDR1 SQVTM and CDR2 ANQGSEA. The ends lost 8 bases at V and 5 bases at J; junction bases unmatched: 6. This CDR3 has 14 amino acids. CDR3 sequence (DNA): TGCAGCATACATACTAGCGGGAGGACCGGGGAGCTGTTTTTT. It translates to CSIHTSGRTGELFF.

The rearrangement joins TRBV6-4 to TRBJ2-1; 11 bases match TRBD2. The CDR3 loop spans 15 amino acids. The J segment lost 7 bases and the V segment lost 3 bases, leaving 5 bases of the junction unmatched. Per the germline V gene, CDR1 is MRHNA and CDR2 is SNTAGT. The CDR3, as DNA: TGTGCCAGCAGTGAACTAGCGGGAGCGGGAAATGAGCAGTTCTTC. This codes for CASSELAGAGNEQFF.

Only a few counts were recorded for this clonotype. The J gene is TRBJ1-1, the V gene TRBV29-1, with 9 bases matching TRBD1. The J segment lost 7 bases and the V segment lost 0 bases, leaving 9 bases of the junction unmatched. CDR3 length equals 15 residues. Germline V CDR1 and CDR2: SQVTM, ANQGSEA. The CDR3: CSVEEVDRGSGEAFF. The DNA for the CDR3 is TGCAGCGTTGAAGAGGTGGACAGGGGAAGTGGTGAAGCTTTCTTT.

The chain uses TRBV4-2 and TRBJ2-5; no clear D gene. Deletions cut 5 bases from V and 4 bases from J, with 14 bases between. Looked up from germline, CDR1 is LGHNA and CDR2 is YNFKEQ. The CDR3 sequence is 14 residues long. The CDR3 loop reads CASSLDGWRETQYF. The CDR3 coding sequence is TGTGCCAGCAGCTTGGACGGGTGGAGAGAGACCCAGTACTTC.

The sample holds a few counts of this clonotype. The chain has TRBV27 and TRBJ2-5; D might be TRBD1 (6 bases). The CDR3 has 13 amino acids. V lost 3 bases and J 7 bases, leaving 12 bases between the germline ends. Germline CDR1 reads MNHEY; CDR2 reads SMNVEV (reference sequence). The CDR3: CASSFTGSGTQYF. DNA for the CDR3: TGTGCCAGCAGTTTCACAGGGAGCGGGACCCAGTACTTC.

The rearrangement uses TRBV6-5 and TRBJ1-2, with D perhaps TRBD1 (6 bases). CDR1 and CDR2 (germline): MNHEY, SVGAGI. The CDR3 extends over 16 amino acids. With 1 base removed from V and 5 bases from J, the gap between germline ends came to 17 bases. CDR3: CASSYYRDRRLYGYTF. CDR3 nucleotides: TGTGCCAGCAGTTACTATCGAGACAGGCGGCTGTATGGCTACACCTTC.

This clonotype occurred a few times. The J gene is TRBJ1-1, the V gene TRBV6-1; 10 nucleotides align to TRBD1. Germline loops: CDR1 MNHNS, CDR2 SASEGT. V lost 6 bases to trimming and J lost 5 bases; unmatched junction nucleotides: 9. There are 15 residues in the CDR3. The CDR3 protein is CASSPGQGVITEAFF. Written as DNA, the CDR3 is TGTGCCAGCAGCCCCGGACAGGGGGTAATTACTGAAGCTTTCTTT.

This rearrangement joins TRBV15 to TRBJ2-3, with D hard to call. The CDR3 has 12 residues. Per germline, CDR1 LNHNV and CDR2 YYDKDF (reference sequence). Trimming removed 0 bases at V and 5 bases at J, with 3 bases between. CDR3 residues: CATSRDRDTQYF. CDR3 bases: TGTGCCACCAGCAGAGATCGAGATACGCAGTATTTT. The complete variable domain, with remaining parts taken from reference TRBV15 and TRBJ2-3, reads DAMVIQNPRYQVTQFGKPVTLSCSQTLNHNVMYWYQQKSSQAPKLLFHYYDKDFNNEADTPDNFQSRRPNTSFCFLDIRSPGLGDTAMYLCATSRDRDTQYFGPGTRLTVL.

The chain has TRBV4-1 and TRBJ2-5; D perhaps matches TRBD1 (5 bases). Germline CDR1 and CDR2: MGHRA and YSYEKL. V was trimmed by 4 bases and J by 2 bases, leaving 14 bases between them. This CDR3 has 15 amino acids. This CDR3 is CASSRNPRTQETQYF. For the CDR3, the DNA is TGCGCCAGCAGCCGTAACCCACGGACACAAGAGACCCAGTACTTC.

The chain couples TRBV6-5 to TRBJ1-1, with D perhaps TRBD1 (6 bases). V was cut by 4 bases and J by 1 base, with 10 bases left in between. In germline, CDR1 is MNHEY, CDR2 SVGAGI. The CDR3 covers 14 residues. The CDR3 reads CASSFLQGNTEAFF. Here the CDR3 DNA reads TGTGCCAGCAGTTTTTTACAGGGGAACACTGAAGCTTTCTTT.

The chain recombines TRBV19 with TRBJ1-1; no clear D. Trimming cost V 6 bases and J 10 bases, with 12 bases left between them. This CDR3 is 11 amino acids long. CDR1 is LNHDA and CDR2 is SQIVND in the germline V gene (reference sequence). CDR3 region: CASSLDRLAFF. CDR3 nucleotide sequence: TGTGCCAGTAGCCTGGACCGGCTAGCTTTCTTT.

V and J are TRBV20-1 and TRBJ2-3; no reliable D call. The V gene lost 3 bases and the J gene lost 1 base, with 11 bases spanning the gap. CDR1 and CDR2 (germline): DFQATT, SNEGSKA (reference sequence). The CDR3 spans 14 residues. CDR3 in DNA: TGCAGTGCTAGGGCGGAACCACGCACAGATACGCAGTATTTT. Its protein is CSARAEPRTDTQYF.

This clonotype was counted a single time. The chain has TRBV20-1 and TRBJ2-1; D unresolved. The CDR3 loop spans 14 amino acids. Looked up from germline, CDR1 is DFQATT and CDR2 is SNEGSKA (reference sequence). Trimming shortened V by 6 bases and J by 0 bases, and 12 bases separated the two germline ends. The CDR3 bases are TGCAGTGCCCGATACTGGAGCTCCTACAATGAGCAGTTCTTC. The encoded protein is CSARYWSSYNEQFF.

The J gene is TRBJ2-1, the V gene TRBV6-1; perhaps TRBD1 as D (6 bases). Germline loops: CDR1 MNHNS, CDR2 SASEGT. The V end was cut by 6 bases, the J end by 8 bases, with 20 bases between. This CDR3 is built from 15 residues. In DNA, the CDR3 is TGTGCCAGCAGCCACATAGGGGGTTTGTTCTATGAGCAGTTCTTC. Its protein product is CASSHIGGLFYEQFF.

The sample holds a few counts of this clonotype. The chain recombines TRBV4-2 with TRBJ2-3; 8 bases fit TRBD2. In germline, CDR1 is LGHNA, CDR2 YNFKEQ. J gave up 2 bases and V 4 bases, and 11 bases lay outside the gene matches. The CDR3 is made up of 17 amino acids. The CDR3 nucleotides are TGTGCCAGCAGCCCGACCGGGACTAGAGGGGTCACAGATACGCAGTATTTT. Protein sequence: CASSPTGTRGVTDTQYF.

This rearrangement joins TRBV20-1 to TRBJ2-5, with TRBD2 matching over 8 bases. V shed 3 bases and J 2 bases; nucleotides not matched to a gene: 5. This CDR3 has 14 amino acids. Germline CDR1 reads DFQATT; CDR2 reads SNEGSKA (reference sequence). The CDR3 sequence is CSARGGRSQETQYF. CDR3 bases: TGCAGTGCTAGGGGCGGGAGGTCACAAGAGACCCAGTACTTC.

The rearrangement uses TRBV6-1 and TRBJ2-7, with 7 bases identical to TRBD1. CDR3 size: 13 residues. After removal of 4 bases from V and 3 bases from J, the junction contained 3 bases not matched to a gene. CDR1 and CDR2 (germline): MNHNS, SASEGT. The CDR3 nucleotides read TGTGCCAGCAGTGTCGGGGACAGCTACGAGCAGTACTTC. Protein sequence: CASSVGDSYEQYF.

By proportion, this clonotype is medium-sized. V is TRBV6-5 and J is TRBJ1-6; 7 nucleotides line up with TRBD1. J gave up 10 bases and V 2 bases, and 8 bases lay outside the gene matches. Germline lookup yields CDR1 MNHEY and CDR2 SVGAGI. The CDR3 extends over 15 amino acids. The CDR3 DNA reads TGTGCCAGCAGTTACGGTTACAGGGGCATCTCACCCCTCCACTTT. Residues: CASSYGYRGISPLHF.

This clonotype was counted between two and nine times. This chain connects TRBV7-2 to TRBJ1-1; 8 bases agree with TRBD1. The V gene end was trimmed by 5 bases and the J gene end by 1 base; junction bases not matched to a gene: 6. Looked up from germline, CDR1 is SGHTA and CDR2 is FQGNSA. CDR3 size: 15 residues. CDR3 nucleotide sequence: TGTGCCAGCAGCCCGCGACAGGGGACGAACACTGAAGCTTTCTTT. This gives the protein CASSPRQGTNTEAFF. Based on the CDR3 plus reference TRBV7-2 and TRBJ1-1, the full variable domain is GAGVSQSPSNKVTEKGKDVELRCDPISGHTALYWYRQSLGQGLEFLIYFQGNSAPDKSGLPSDRFSAERTGGSVSTLTIQRTQQEDSAVYLCASSPRQGTNTEAFFGQGTRLTVV.

This sequence joins TRBV6-1 and TRBJ2-7; 10 bases match TRBD1. V was pared by 6 bases and J by 6 bases, with 11 bases of the junction left unmatched. CDR3 size: 15 residues. Per the germline V gene, CDR1 is MNHNS and CDR2 is SASEGT. CDR3 sequence: CASRGIRQGAIEQYF. CDR3 coding DNA: TGTGCCAGCAGAGGGATTAGACAGGGGGCCATCGAGCAGTACTTC.

V usage is TRBV6-1 and J usage is TRBJ2-1; possible D gene TRBD1, 5 bases. This CDR3 comprises 14 residues. Trimming took off 6 bases at V and 6 bases at J, with 15 bases between the two ends. The germline V gene encodes CDR1 MNHNS and CDR2 SASEGT. CDR3 protein: CASRGRQSANEQFF. CDR3 bases: TGTGCCAGCAGGGGTCGACAGTCGGCCAATGAGCAGTTCTTC.

This clonotype turned up a few times. The chain couples TRBV7-8 to TRBJ1-2; D possibly corresponds to TRBD1 (6 bases). This CDR3 region has 15 residues. Germline lookup yields CDR1 SGHVS and CDR2 FQNEAQ. The V end was cut by 2 bases, the J end by 5 bases, with 15 bases between. The CDR3 DNA sequence: TGTGCCAGCAGCTTATCGGGGGGCGTTTGGTATGGCTACACCTTC. Translated, it gives CASSLSGGVWYGYTF.